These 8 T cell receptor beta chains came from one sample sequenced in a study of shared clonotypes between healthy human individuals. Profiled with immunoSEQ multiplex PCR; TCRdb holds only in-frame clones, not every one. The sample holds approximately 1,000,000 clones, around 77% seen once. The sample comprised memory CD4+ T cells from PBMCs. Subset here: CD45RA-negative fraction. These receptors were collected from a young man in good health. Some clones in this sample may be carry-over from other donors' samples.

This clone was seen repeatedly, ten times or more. CDR3 in amino acids: CASSWGRSDQPQHF. The CDR3 nucleotides read TGTGCCAGCAGCTGGGGTAGATCAGATCAGCCCCAGCATTTT. J is TRBJ1-5 and V is TRBV28; D is uncertain. The germline V and J ends were trimmed by 6 bases and 5 bases, with 14 bases remaining between them. Germline V gives CDR1 MDHEN, CDR2 SYDVKM. The CDR3 loop spans 14 amino acids.

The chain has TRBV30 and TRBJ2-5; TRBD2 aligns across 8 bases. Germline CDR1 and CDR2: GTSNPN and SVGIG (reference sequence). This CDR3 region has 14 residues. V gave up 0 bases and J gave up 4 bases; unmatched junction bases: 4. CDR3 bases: TGTGCCTGGAGTGTTGCCCTAGCGGGAGAGACCCAGTACTTC. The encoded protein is CAWSVALAGETQYF.

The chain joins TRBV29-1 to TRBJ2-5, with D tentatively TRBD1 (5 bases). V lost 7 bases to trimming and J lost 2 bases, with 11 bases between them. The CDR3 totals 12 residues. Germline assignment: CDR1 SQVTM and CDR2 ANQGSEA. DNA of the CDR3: TGCAGCGCGAACAGGTTACAAGAGACCCAGTACTTC. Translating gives CSANRLQETQYF.

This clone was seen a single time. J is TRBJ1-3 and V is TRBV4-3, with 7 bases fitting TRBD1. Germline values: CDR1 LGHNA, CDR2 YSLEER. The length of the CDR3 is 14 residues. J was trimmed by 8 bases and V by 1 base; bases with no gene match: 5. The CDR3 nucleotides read TGCGCCAGCAGCCAAGGGCGACAGGGAGACACCATATATTTT. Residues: CASSQGRQGDTIYF.

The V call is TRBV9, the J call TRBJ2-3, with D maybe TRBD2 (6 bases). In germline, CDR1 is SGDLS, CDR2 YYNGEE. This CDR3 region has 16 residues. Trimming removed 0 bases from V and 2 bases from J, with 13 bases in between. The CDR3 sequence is CASSVGVGSYTDTQYF. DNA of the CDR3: TGTGCCAGCAGCGTAGGGGTCGGGAGTTACACAGATACGCAGTATTTT.

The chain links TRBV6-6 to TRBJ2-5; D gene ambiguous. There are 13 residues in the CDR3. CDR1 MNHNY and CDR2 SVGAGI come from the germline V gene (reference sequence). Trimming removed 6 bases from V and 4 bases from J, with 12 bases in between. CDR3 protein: CASSPLERETQYF. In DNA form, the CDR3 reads TGTGCCAGCAGCCCCCTGGAGCGAGAGACCCAGTACTTC.

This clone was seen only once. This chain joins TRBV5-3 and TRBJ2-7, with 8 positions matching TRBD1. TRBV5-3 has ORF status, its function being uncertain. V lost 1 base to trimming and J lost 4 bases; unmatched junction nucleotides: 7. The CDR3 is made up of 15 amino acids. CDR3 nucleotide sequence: TGTGCCAGAAGCTTGCGTGGGACAGGAGGTTACGAGCAGTACTTC. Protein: CARSLRGTGGYEQYF.

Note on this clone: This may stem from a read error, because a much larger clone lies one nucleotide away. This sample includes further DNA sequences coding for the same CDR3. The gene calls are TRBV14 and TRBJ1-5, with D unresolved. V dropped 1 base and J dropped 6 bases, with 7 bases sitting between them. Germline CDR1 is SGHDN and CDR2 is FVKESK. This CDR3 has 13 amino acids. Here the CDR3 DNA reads TGTGCCAGCAGCCAAGGGGAAGGTCAGCCCCAGCATTTT. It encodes CASSQGEGQPQHF.